The 10 T cell receptor beta chains listed next were all sequenced from one sample in a study of cytomegalovirus exposure and HLA in healthy donors. The table came from immunoSEQ multiplex PCR; TCRdb's copy has only in-frame clones and leaves some out. The table has about 260,000 clones, about 90% seen once; the top ten hold approximately 3.1%. Sequencing input: PBMCs. Receptors were obtained from a woman between 25 and 40 years old in good health and CMV-seronegative.

The rearrangement uses TRBV7-2 and TRBJ2-3, with no clear D. The CDR3 covers 17 residues. The germline V and J ends were trimmed by 4 bases and 1 base, with 18 bases remaining between them. Looked up from germline, CDR1 is SGHTA and CDR2 is FQGNSA. Written as DNA, the CDR3 is TGTGCCAGCAGCTCACACAAGACGGTTCTTGGCACAGATACGCAGTATTTT. Encoded protein: CASSSHKTVLGTDTQYF.

In this sample, this clone turned up once. The chain carries TRBV28 and TRBJ1-2; perhaps TRBD1 as D (5 bases). Trimming took 8 bases from V and 8 from J, leaving 9 bases between them. The CDR3 runs to 10 residues. The germline V gene has CDR1 MDHEN and CDR2 SYDVKM. The CDR3 reads CASQGGGYTF. In DNA, the CDR3 is TGTGCCAGCCAGGGAGGGGGCTACACCTTC.

The CDR3 DNA is TGTGCCAGCAGCCCCAGACAAACACGCCAAGAGACCCAGTACTTC. Encoded protein: CASSPRQTRQETQYF. V and J are TRBV11-1 and TRBJ2-5; no firm D call. The CDR3 is 15 amino acids. Germline V gene sequence: CDR1 SGHAT, CDR2 FQDESV (reference sequence). Trimming cost V 5 bases and J 1 base, with 14 bases left between them.

This rearrangement joins TRBV9 to TRBJ1-1, with 7 bases aligning to TRBD1. The CDR3 sequence is 14 residues long. CDR1 is SGDLS, CDR2 YYNGEE, per germline. Trimming at V came to 0 bases and at J to 6 bases, leaving 5 bases not matched to a gene. CDR3 nucleotides: TGTGCCAGCAGCGTAGGAGGGACAGATTCTGAAGCTTTCTTT. It specifies CASSVGGTDSEAFF.

The rearrangement uses TRBV7-2 and TRBJ2-3, with D perhaps TRBD2 (5 bases). Between the trimmed V and J ends, which lost 2 bases and 6 bases, there was a span of 15 bases. The germline V gene has CDR1 SGHTA and CDR2 FQGNSA. The CDR3 spans 15 residues. CDR3 in amino acids: CASSLSETTGDTQYF. The DNA of the CDR3 is TGTGCCAGCAGCTTAAGTGAGACTACTGGGGATACGCAGTATTTT.

V usage is TRBV19 and J usage is TRBJ2-3; 10 nucleotides line up with TRBD2. Germline lookup yields CDR1 LNHDA and CDR2 SQIVND (reference sequence). V gave up 3 bases and J gave up 1 base; unmatched junction bases: 1. The CDR3 consists of 15 residues. In DNA form, the CDR3 reads TGTGCCAGTAGTATTGGGACTAGCGGCACAGATACGCAGTATTTT. Translated: CASSIGTSGTDTQYF.

V is TRBV20-1 and J is TRBJ2-5, with no clear D. Trimming took 6 bases from V and 5 from J, leaving 7 bases between them. This CDR3 is built from 10 residues. CDR1 and CDR2 from the germline V gene are DFQATT and SNEGSKA (reference sequence). The CDR3 sequence is CSASAETQYF. CDR3 DNA sequence: TGCAGTGCAAGTGCGGAGACCCAGTACTTC.

This chain connects TRBV27 to TRBJ2-5, with D tentatively TRBD2 (6 bases). This CDR3 spans 15 amino acids. V was shortened by 5 bases and J by 1 base, with 14 bases between the two germline ends. Germline lookup yields CDR1 MNHEY and CDR2 SMNVEV (reference sequence). In nucleotides, the CDR3 is TGTGCCAGCAGTCCTTCGGGGAGGTCCCAAGAGACCCAGTACTTC. This sequence encodes CASSPSGRSQETQYF.

The gene calls are TRBV6-1 and TRBJ2-7, with 8 bases matching TRBD1. Trimming at V came to 1 base and at J to 4 bases, leaving 6 bases not matched to a gene. Germline-derived CDR1 and CDR2 are MNHNS and SASEGT. CDR3 length: 15 residues. The CDR3 DNA sequence: TGTGCCAGCAGTGAAGAATGGACAGGGTTTTACGAGCAGTACTTC. Translating it yields CASSEEWTGFYEQYF.

The genes are TRBV30 and TRBJ1-4; D remains unclear. Trimming pared 0 bases from V and 4 bases from J, leaving 6 bases between. Looked up from germline, CDR1 is GTSNPN and CDR2 is SVGIG (reference sequence). This CDR3 contains 13 residues. This CDR3 reads CAWSVLYNEKLFF. DNA for the CDR3: TGTGCCTGGAGTGTACTCTATAATGAAAAACTGTTTTTT.